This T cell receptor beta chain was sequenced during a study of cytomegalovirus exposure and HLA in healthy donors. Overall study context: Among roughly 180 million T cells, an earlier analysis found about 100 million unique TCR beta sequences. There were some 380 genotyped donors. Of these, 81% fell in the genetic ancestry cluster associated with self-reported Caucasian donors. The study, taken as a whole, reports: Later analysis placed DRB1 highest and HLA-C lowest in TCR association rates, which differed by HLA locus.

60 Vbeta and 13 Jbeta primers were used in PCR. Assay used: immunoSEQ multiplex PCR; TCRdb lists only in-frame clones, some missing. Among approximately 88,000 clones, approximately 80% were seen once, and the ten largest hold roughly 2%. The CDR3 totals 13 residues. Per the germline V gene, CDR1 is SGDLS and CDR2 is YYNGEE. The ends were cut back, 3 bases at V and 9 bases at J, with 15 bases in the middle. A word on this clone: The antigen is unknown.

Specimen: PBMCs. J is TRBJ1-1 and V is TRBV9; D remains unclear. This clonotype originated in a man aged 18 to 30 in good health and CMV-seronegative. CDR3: CASSETAETKAFF. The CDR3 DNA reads TGTGCCAGCAGCGAGACGGCGGAAACCAAAGCTTTCTTT. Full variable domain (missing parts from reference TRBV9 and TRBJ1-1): DSGVTQTPKHLITATGQRVTLRCSPRSGDLSVYWYQQSLDQGLQFLIQYYNGEERAKGNILERFSAQQFPDLHSELNLSSLELGDSALYFCASSETAETKAFFGQGTRLTVV.